The source of this T cell receptor beta chain is a study of blood T cell repertoires in COVID-19. Study details: Whether acute or convalescent, the COVID-19 samples came from the United States, Italy and Spain. From T cells, B-cell-depleted T cells, or PBMCs came the material, which was cDNA or gDNA.

The germline CDR1 and CDR2 sequences are PRHDT and FYEKMQ (reference sequence). The CDR3 loop spans 13 amino acids. Trimming stripped 1 base from V and 4 bases from J, with 5 bases between. Produced via immunoSEQ multiplex PCR; TCRdb's table is partial and in-frame only. The sample shows 150,000 to 200,000 clones, roughly 79% of them seen only once. Sequences were obtained from peripheral blood. The TCR originated in a woman between 40 and 50 years old with COVID-19, enrolled during active disease. The chain combines TRBV13 with TRBJ1-3; no firm D call. DNA for the CDR3: TGTGCCAGCAGCTTAGTAAGCGGAAACACCATATATTTT. Its translation: CASSLVSGNTIYF.